The source of this T cell receptor beta chain is a study of blood T cell repertoires in COVID-19. Looking at the study overall: COVID-19 samples from acute and convalescent phases originated in the United States, Italy and Spain. The analysed material was cDNA or gDNA that came from T cells, B-cell-depleted T cells, or PBMCs.

Per the study methods: Amplified reference gene primers provided the basis for estimating nucleated cell counts. Sequenced by immunoSEQ multiplex PCR; TCRdb stores in-frame clones only, minus some. V and J calls and clone size are given by that table; D and trimming were obtained from the DNA. This table has over 100,000 clones, 70% to 90% appearing once. The V gene lost 8 bases and the J gene lost 6 bases, with 16 bases spanning the gap. The V gene's germline CDR1 is SNHLY and CDR2 FYNNEI. The CDR3 spans 14 residues. Specimen: peripheral blood. The TCR comes from a man between 50 and 59 years old with active or convalescent COVID-19. V gene TRBV2 combines with J gene TRBJ1-4, with D unresolved. This chain's CDR3 is CASQREGGHEKLFF. CDR3 in DNA: TGTGCCAGCCAGAGGGAGGGAGGACATGAAAAACTGTTTTTT.